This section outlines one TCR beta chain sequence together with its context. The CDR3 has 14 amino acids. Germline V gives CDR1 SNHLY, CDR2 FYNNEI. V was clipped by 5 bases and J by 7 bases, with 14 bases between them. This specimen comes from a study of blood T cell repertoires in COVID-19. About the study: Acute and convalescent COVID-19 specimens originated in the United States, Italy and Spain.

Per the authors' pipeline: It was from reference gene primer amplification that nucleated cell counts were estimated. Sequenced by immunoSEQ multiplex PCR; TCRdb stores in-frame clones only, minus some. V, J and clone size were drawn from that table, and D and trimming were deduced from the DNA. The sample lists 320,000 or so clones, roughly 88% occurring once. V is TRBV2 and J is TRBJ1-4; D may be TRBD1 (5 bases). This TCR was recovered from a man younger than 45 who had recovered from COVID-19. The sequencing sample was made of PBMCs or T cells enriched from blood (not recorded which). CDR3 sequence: CASSPGTRIEKLFF. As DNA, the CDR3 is TGTGCCAGCAGTCCCGGGACTCGCATTGAAAAACTGTTTTTT. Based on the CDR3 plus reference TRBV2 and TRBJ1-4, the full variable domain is EPEVTQTPSHQVTQMGQEVILRCVPISNHLYFYWYRQILGQKVEFLVSFYNNEISEKSEIFDDQFSVERPDGSNFTLKIRSTKLEDSAMYFCASSPGTRIEKLFFGSGTQLSVL.